One sample yielded the 32 T cell receptor beta chains listed below, sequenced in a study of radiotherapy plus CTLA-4 blockade in lung cancer. Sequencing used immunoSEQ multiplex PCR; TCRdb keeps in-frame clones, though not all of them. The sample holds tens of thousands of clones, roughly three quarters seen once. Material: peripheral blood, obtained from a patient treated with radiotherapy plus ipilimumab. These receptor sequences come from a human donor with non-small cell lung cancer who had a complete response to radiotherapy plus ipilimumab.

This clone was observed a single time. The CDR3 DNA is TGTGCCAGCAGCGTAGTGACTAGCGGGGGGCACAATGAGCAGTTCTTC. It translates to CASSVVTSGGHNEQFF. The chain links TRBV9 to TRBJ2-1; the match to TRBD2 covers 13 bases. After removal of 0 bases from V and 5 bases from J, the junction contained 2 bases not matched to a gene. The CDR3 has 16 residues. The germline V gene encodes CDR1 SGDLS and CDR2 YYNGEE.

This clone was seen more than once but under ten times. The chain recombines TRBV5-1 with TRBJ1-1, with a tentative D call TRBD1 (5 bases). V shed 1 base and J shed 0 bases, with 10 bases lying between them. The germline V gene encodes CDR1 SGHRS and CDR2 YFSETQ. The CDR3 is made up of 15 amino acids. Here the CDR3 DNA reads TGCGCCAGCAGCTTGCGGCCAGGGTTGAACACTGAAGCTTTCTTT. Protein sequence: CASSLRPGLNTEAFF. Using reference TRBV5-1 and TRBJ1-1 for the parts outside the CDR3, the full variable domain is KAGVTQTPRYLIKTRGQQVTLSCSPISGHRSVSWYQQTPGQGLQFLFEYFSETQRNKGNFPGRFSGRQFSNSRSEMNVSTLELGDSALYLCASSLRPGLNTEAFFGQGTRLTVV.

V gene TRBV2 combines with J gene TRBJ2-2; no clear D. The V gene's germline CDR1 is SNHLY and CDR2 FYNNEI. The CDR3 is 14 amino acids. Trimming removed 6 bases from V and 6 bases from J, with 14 bases in between. CDR3 DNA: TGTGCCAGCAGCTTTTCTGGTACTTCCGGGGAGCTGTTTTTT. Its protein product is CASSFSGTSGELFF.

This clone has only a few counts. The J gene is TRBJ1-3, the V gene TRBV19; D is undetermined. Germline CDR1 LNHDA, CDR2 SQIVND (reference sequence). Trimming left V 3 bases short and J 7 bases short, with 16 bases between. This CDR3 region has 15 residues. CDR3 sequence: CASSIRRGEWNTIYF. CDR3 DNA: TGTGCCAGTAGTATTCGGCGGGGTGAATGGAACACCATATATTTT.

This clone was picked up a small number of times. The chain couples TRBV5-4 to TRBJ2-2; 13 positions match TRBD2. The CDR3 is 17 amino acids. Germline values: CDR1 SGHNT, CDR2 YYREEE (reference sequence). V trimming: 2 bases; J trimming: 7 bases; junction bases outside the gene matches: 8. CDR3 protein: CASSFLLAGGRSGELFF. The CDR3 coding sequence is TGTGCCAGCAGCTTCCTACTAGCGGGGGGGCGAAGCGGGGAGCTGTTTTTT.

The chain has TRBV27 and TRBJ1-2; 9 bases are a match to TRBD1. V shed 3 bases and J 8 bases; nucleotides not matched to a gene: 10. The CDR3 spans 15 residues. Per germline, CDR1 MNHEY and CDR2 SMNVEV (reference sequence). This chain's CDR3 is CASSFKATGGGGYTF. CDR3 sequence (DNA): TGTGCCAGCAGTTTCAAAGCTACAGGGGGCGGGGGCTACACCTTC.

The chain carries TRBV25-1 and TRBJ1-2; 8 bases map to TRBD1. With V trimmed by 9 bases and J by 2 bases, 5 bases remained unmatched. This CDR3 comprises 13 residues. Per germline, CDR1 MGHDK and CDR2 SYGVNS. CDR3 DNA: TGTGCCAGTGAACAGGGGGGAAACTATGGCTACACCTTC. Translating gives CASEQGGNYGYTF.

DNA of the CDR3: TGTGCCAGCAGCTTACGAAAAGGGACTAGCGGGGGCAATGAGCAGTTCTTC. Protein: CASSLRKGTSGGNEQFF. This chain joins TRBV11-3 and TRBJ2-1; 14 nucleotides agree with TRBD2. The CDR3 is 17 residues long. Looked up from germline, CDR1 is SGHNT and CDR2 is YENEEA. J lost 6 bases, V lost 2 bases, and 6 bases had no gene match.

The chain has TRBV28 and TRBJ1-4; D uncertain. Germline CDR1 and CDR2: MDHEN and SYDVKM. CDR3 length: 15 residues. V dropped 2 bases and J dropped 2 bases, with 9 bases sitting between them. CDR3 amino acids: CASSLPVGTNEKLFF. For the CDR3, the DNA is TGTGCCAGCAGTTTACCGGTCGGGACTAATGAAAAACTGTTTTTT.

The chain combines TRBV4-3 with TRBJ2-1, with 9 bases that match TRBD2. Germline V gives CDR1 LGHNA, CDR2 YSLEER. The trim removed 1 base at V and 7 bases at J, leaving 14 bases unmatched. This CDR3 comprises 18 residues. CDR3 in amino acids: CASSQVRGGRGKGNEQFF. Written as DNA, the CDR3 is TGCGCCAGCAGCCAAGTGCGGGGGGGGCGAGGTAAGGGGAATGAGCAGTTCTTC.

This clone appeared once. As DNA, the CDR3 is TGTGCCAGCAGTTACTTCGGCGGTGAGCAGTTCTTC. Its translation is CASSYFGGEQFF. This rearrangement joins TRBV6-5 to TRBJ2-1; D is unclear. The CDR3 runs to 12 residues. The V end was cut by 1 base, the J end by 9 bases, with 7 bases between. Germline loops: CDR1 MNHEY, CDR2 SVGAGI.

This chain uses TRBV27 with TRBJ2-1; TRBD2 agrees at 8 bases. Unmatched junction bases numbered 9, after V lost 8 bases and J lost 6 bases. The CDR3 totals 14 residues. Germline values: CDR1 MNHEY, CDR2 SMNVEV (reference sequence). The CDR3: CASRSGTRSNEQFF. Written as DNA, the CDR3 is TGTGCCAGCCGATCAGGGACTAGATCCAATGAGCAGTTCTTC.

The V and J genes are TRBV6-5 and TRBJ1-2; TRBD1 might be the D (6 bases). This CDR3 contains 13 residues. CDR1 and CDR2 from the germline V gene are MNHEY and SVGAGI. The V end lost 6 bases, the J end lost 7 bases, and 15 bases lay between the germline ends. The CDR3 region is CASRSRGVVGYTF. CDR3 bases: TGTGCCAGCAGGTCCAGGGGAGTTGTTGGCTACACCTTC.

The V gene is TRBV13, the J gene TRBJ2-7, with TRBD2 matching 13 bases. Germline CDR1 is PRHDT and CDR2 is FYEKMQ (reference sequence). CDR3 length equals 17 residues. The trim removed 5 bases at V and 3 bases at J, leaving 10 bases unmatched. The CDR3 DNA sequence: TGTGCCAGCAGCCGATGGACTAGCGGGAGCGTTTACTACGAGCAGTACGTC. Amino acids: CASSRWTSGSVYYEQYV.

This clone is a singleton in its sample. This sequence joins TRBV7-9 and TRBJ1-5; D unclear. The CDR3 spans 12 residues. Germline lookup yields CDR1 SEHNR and CDR2 FQNEAQ (reference sequence). The V gene lost 5 bases and the J gene lost 4 bases, with 6 bases spanning the gap. CDR3 nucleotide sequence: TGTGCCAGCAGCCGGGAGAATCAGCCCCAGCATTTT. It is translated as CASSRENQPQHF.

The gene calls are TRBV5-6 and TRBJ2-1; 10 bases fit TRBD2. Germline CDR1 and CDR2: SGHDT and YYEEEE. The CDR3 totals 16 residues. Trimming at V came to 0 bases and at J to 9 bases, leaving 9 bases not matched to a gene. CDR3 nucleotides: TGTGCCAGCAGCTTGGCTAGCGGGAGTAAGTTGGGTGAGCAGTTCTTC. This sequence encodes CASSLASGSKLGEQFF.

J is TRBJ1-2 and V is TRBV7-9; D might be TRBD1 (6 bases). Germline-derived CDR1 and CDR2 are SEHNR and FQNEAQ (reference sequence). V was pared by 4 bases and J by 2 bases, with 11 bases between. The CDR3 has 14 residues. CDR3 residues: CASSSTGQNYGYTF. The CDR3 nucleotides are TGTGCCAGCAGCTCGACAGGTCAAAACTATGGCTACACCTTC. The full variable domain, completed using reference TRBV7-9 and TRBJ1-2, is DTGVSQNPRHKITKRGQNVTFRCDPISEHNRLYWYRQTLGQGPEFLTYFQNEAQLEKSRLLSDRFSAERPKGSFSTLEIQRTEQGDSAMYLCASSSTGQNYGYTFGSGTRLTVV.

In this sample, this clone turned up once. V gene TRBV5-5 combines with J gene TRBJ2-4, with unresolved D. Germline CDR1 is SGHKS and CDR2 is YYEKEE (reference sequence). The CDR3 has 14 amino acids. The ends were cut back, 4 bases at V and 1 base at J, with 9 bases in the middle. CDR3 in amino acids: CASSGPGAKNIQYF. CDR3 in DNA: TGTGCCAGCAGCGGGCCCGGTGCCAAAAACATTCAGTACTTC.

The chain is built from TRBV29-1 and TRBJ1-2, with 10 bases aligning to TRBD1. The ends lost 7 bases at V and 2 bases at J; junction bases unmatched: 13. In germline, CDR1 is SQVTM, CDR2 ANQGSEA. This CDR3 has 16 residues. DNA of the CDR3: TGCAGCGCCGAGGTGGGACAGGGGACTCTGAACTATGGCTACACCTTC. Protein product: CSAEVGQGTLNYGYTF.

V and J are TRBV19 and TRBJ1-1, with 7 bases that match TRBD1. The germline gives CDR1 LNHDA, CDR2 SQIVND (reference sequence). Unmatched junction bases numbered 13, after V lost 0 bases and J lost 0 bases. The CDR3 contains 19 residues. In DNA, the CDR3 is TGTGCCAGTAGTATAGATCTTTCGAGGGGGCGGTTGGTGAACACTGAAGCTTTCTTT. Translated, it gives CASSIDLSRGRLVNTEAFF.

The chain recombines TRBV15 with TRBJ2-2, with 10 bases that match TRBD1. Germline assignment: CDR1 LNHNV and CDR2 YYDKDF (reference sequence). The length of the CDR3 is 16 residues. Germline trimming cut 5 bases from V and 4 bases from J; bases unmatched to any gene: 7. The CDR3 protein is CATSARQGARTGELFF. The CDR3 region has the DNA TGTGCCACCAGCGCTCGACAGGGGGCGCGCACCGGGGAGCTGTTTTTT.

This chain joins TRBV7-9 and TRBJ2-1; D is possibly TRBD1 (5 bases). Looked up from germline, CDR1 is SEHNR and CDR2 is FQNEAQ (reference sequence). The CDR3 totals 13 residues. Deletions cut 7 bases from V and 12 bases from J, with 19 bases between. The CDR3 sequence: CASTYGQQRLQFF. DNA of the CDR3: TGTGCCAGCACCTACGGACAACAACGGCTGCAGTTCTTC.

The J gene is TRBJ1-5, the V gene TRBV30; maybe TRBD1 (5 bases). This CDR3 comprises 14 residues. Per germline, CDR1 GTSNPN and CDR2 SVGIG (reference sequence). Trimming cost V 3 bases and J 4 bases, with 13 bases left between them. The CDR3 here is CAWRGLGGNQPQHF. In nucleotides, the CDR3 is TGTGCCTGGAGGGGACTAGGTGGGAATCAGCCCCAGCATTTT.

V is TRBV7-2 and J is TRBJ2-3; 11 bases are shared with TRBD2. CDR3 length equals 15 residues. Germline CDR1 SGHTA, CDR2 FQGNSA. The V segment lost 5 bases and the J segment 6 bases; nucleotides outside the gene matches: 7. The CDR3: CASSLLAGGRDTQYF. CDR3 in DNA: TGTGCCAGCAGCCTATTAGCGGGGGGGCGGGATACGCAGTATTTT.

The rearrangement uses TRBV19 and TRBJ1-4; D is unclear. The CDR3 spans 13 residues. The germline V gene encodes CDR1 LNHDA and CDR2 SQIVND (reference sequence). V shed 5 bases and J shed 16 bases, with 20 bases lying between them. In nucleotides, the CDR3 is TGTGCCAGTAGTGTCCAGTCTTCTTCGTTTCCGTTTTTT. Encoded protein: CASSVQSSSFPFF.

The chain uses TRBV10-1 and TRBJ2-3; 7 nucleotides match TRBD2. With 2 bases clipped from V and 6 bases from J, the junction kept 2 bases outside the gene matches. Germline V lookup: CDR1 WNHNN, CDR2 SYGVQD (reference sequence). This CDR3 is 13 amino acids long. The CDR3 loop reads CASSEGTKDTQYF. The CDR3 DNA follows: TGCGCCAGCAGTGAGGGGACTAAGGATACGCAGTATTTT.

This sequence joins TRBV27 and TRBJ2-1, with 15 bases aligning to TRBD2. CDR3 length equals 15 residues. With V trimmed by 6 bases and J by 9 bases, 6 bases remained unmatched. Germline V gene data show CDR1 as MNHEY and CDR2 as SMNVEV (reference sequence). The CDR3: CASSPKGLAGGEQFF. Here the CDR3 DNA reads TGTGCCAGCAGCCCCAAGGGACTAGCGGGAGGTGAGCAGTTCTTC.

V and J are TRBV5-1 and TRBJ2-5; 7 positions match TRBD1. V gave up 4 bases and J gave up 2 bases; unmatched junction bases: 8. CDR3 length: 15 residues. Germline V gene lookup returns CDR1 SGHRS and CDR2 YFSETQ. The CDR3 here is CASSRNPGQQETQYF. The CDR3 DNA sequence: TGCGCCAGCAGCCGTAATCCGGGACAGCAAGAGACCCAGTACTTC.

The chain uses TRBV30 and TRBJ2-3, with D maybe TRBD2 (5 bases). The V and J ends lost 5 bases and 0 bases respectively, with 12 bases between them. Looked up from germline, CDR1 is GTSNPN and CDR2 is SVGIG (reference sequence). The CDR3 has 14 residues. The CDR3 DNA follows: TGTGCCTGGGAGAGGGTAGCCAGCACAGATACGCAGTATTTT. Its protein product is CAWERVASTDTQYF.

Only one count was recorded for this clone. The CDR3 loop is CASGNPELQETQYF. As DNA, the CDR3 is TGTGCTAGTGGAAATCCTGAGCTGCAAGAGACCCAGTACTTC. This chain connects TRBV12-5 to TRBJ2-5; D gene ambiguous. CDR1 is LGHNT, CDR2 FRNRAP, per germline. The CDR3 has 14 residues. V shed 6 bases and J shed 2 bases, with 13 bases lying between them.

This chain connects TRBV11-2 to TRBJ1-1; possible D gene TRBD1, 5 bases. V was clipped by 5 bases and J by 5 bases, with 9 bases between them. Looked up from germline, CDR1 is SGHAT and CDR2 is FQNNGV. The CDR3 contains 12 residues. CDR3 region: CASSPGGTEAFF. The CDR3 bases are TGTGCCAGCAGCCCGGGGGGGACTGAAGCTTTCTTT.

The chain is built from TRBV7-9 and TRBJ1-2; D is perhaps TRBD1 (6 bases). Trimming cost V 5 bases and J 13 bases, with 14 bases left between them. This CDR3 has 11 amino acids. Germline V gene data show CDR1 as SEHNR and CDR2 as FQNEAQ (reference sequence). The CDR3 DNA follows: TGTGCCAGCAGCCAATGGCGGACAGCCACCTTC. Protein: CASSQWRTATF.